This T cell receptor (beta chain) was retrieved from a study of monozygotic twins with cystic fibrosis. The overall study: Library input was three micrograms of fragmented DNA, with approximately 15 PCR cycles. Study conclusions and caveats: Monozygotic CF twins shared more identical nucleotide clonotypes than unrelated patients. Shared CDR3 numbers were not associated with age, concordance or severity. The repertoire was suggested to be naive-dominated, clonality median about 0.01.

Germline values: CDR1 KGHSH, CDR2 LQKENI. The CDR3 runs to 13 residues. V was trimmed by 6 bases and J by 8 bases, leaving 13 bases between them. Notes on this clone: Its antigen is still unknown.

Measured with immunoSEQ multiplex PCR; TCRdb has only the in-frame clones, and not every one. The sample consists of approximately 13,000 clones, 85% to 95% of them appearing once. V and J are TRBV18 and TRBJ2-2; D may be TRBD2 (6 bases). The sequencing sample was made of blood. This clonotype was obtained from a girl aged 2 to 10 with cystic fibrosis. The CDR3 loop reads CASSPGVAGELFF. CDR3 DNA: TGTGCCAGCTCCCCGGGAGTCGCGGGGGAGCTGTTTTTT.